The present entry profiles one T cell receptor (beta chain) with its context. What it recognizes is unknown. The method was immunoSEQ multiplex PCR; TCRdb's version includes in-frame clones alone and lacks a portion of them. The data contain 30,000 to 35,000 clones, about 81% of them singletons. This specimen belongs to a study of pediatric ulcerative colitis. About the study: Disease was pancolitis in several and left-sided in two, histology-confirmed.

Germline loops: CDR1 SGHVS, CDR2 FQNEAQ. The V gene lost 5 bases and the J gene lost 11 bases, with 15 bases spanning the gap. There are 12 residues in the CDR3. Rectal tissue came from one to two pinch biopsies taken at colonoscopy. Study-wide results and limits: A couple of rectal clonotypes were found only in ulcerative colitis patients, all of them. This repertoire reflects total lymphocytes rather than subpopulations like regulatory T cells. Blood-rectal clonal overlap within each person was significantly higher in ulcerative colitis patients than controls.

Sequenced: gut tissue. This sequence joins TRBV7-8 and TRBJ1-1; D may be TRBD1 (5 bases). The TCR originated in a boy aged 5-17 years with mild ulcerative colitis. CDR3 nucleotide sequence: TGTGCCAGCAGCACCGGCCTGGGGGAGGCTTTCTTT. It yields the protein CASSTGLGEAFF.